This T cell receptor beta chain originates from a study of T cells expressing NK-cell markers. The germline V gene encodes CDR1 MNHNY and CDR2 SVGAGI (reference sequence). The CDR3 sequence is 13 residues long. 5'RACE template switching with UMIs generated TCR beta cDNA. Using the 5' RACE reads, TCRdb records one entry per CDR3 protein without DNA. This sample contains fewer than 400,000 distinct CDR3 sequences. Input material: blood T cells: a sorted CD56 or NKG2C T cell subset, CD4+ or CD8+ T cells, or bulk PBMC T cells (not recorded which). The J gene is TRBJ2-1, the V gene TRBV6-6; there is no DNA to check the TCRdb D call of TRBD2. The sequence came from a woman in her fifties or sixties in good health. The CDR3 protein is CASSPTSVNEQFF.